A selection of T cell receptor beta chains follows, all from one sample in a study of long-term antiretroviral therapy in people with HIV. Generated by immunoSEQ multiplex PCR, the TCRdb table keeps only in-frame clones and is missing some. The table shows about 23,000 clones, with roughly 84% occurring only once. Here the sequenced sample was unsorted PBMCs, taken 0.6 years after starting antiretroviral therapy. The source of these receptors is a man in his sixties with HIV. The CDR3 runs from the conserved cysteine through the conserved F or W. Each record gives: clone size, D gene, V gene, J gene, CDR3 protein, CDR3 DNA. A D gene is named only where the DNA matches it firmly. Clone size is not always given. Where it is, it says once, few, many or a class for expanded clones.

.	.	TRBV10-3	TRBJ2-5	CAISESRDPETQYF	TGTGCCATCAGTGAGTCCAGGGACCCAGAGACCCAGTACTTC
once	.	TRBV5-1	TRBJ2-4	CASSTPGEDIQYF	TGCGCCAGCAGCACCCCGGGAGAGGACATTCAGTACTTC
.	.	TRBV29-1	TRBJ1-1	CSVGGQMNTEAFF	TGCAGCGTTGGGGGACAAATGAACACTGAAGCTTTCTTT
medium-sized	TRBD1	TRBV4-1	TRBJ2-7	CASSQGPGQGTYEQYF	TGCGCCAGCAGCCAGGGACCGGGACAGGGGACCTACGAGCAGTACTTC
.	.	TRBV23-1	TRBJ2-5	CASSLGASQYF	TGCGCCAGCAGTCTCGGGGCCTCCCAGTACTTC
.	TRBD2	TRBV5-1	TRBJ2-5	CASSLIGGRATQETQYF	TGCGCCAGCAGCTTAATAGGCGGGAGGGCAACTCAAGAGACCCAGTACTTC
few	.	TRBV25-1	TRBJ1-1	CASHGGANTEAFF	TGTGCCAGTCATGGAGGGGCGAACACTGAAGCTTTCTTT
once	.	TRBV10-3	TRBJ2-2	CAISLRDQNTGELFF	TGTGCCATCAGTCTCCGGGACCAGAACACCGGGGAGCTGTTTTTT
.	.	TRBV10-3	TRBJ2-7	CAIRYSRGANTPYEQYF	TGTGCCATCAGATACTCACGGGGGGCGAATACCCCCTACGAGCAGTACTTC
.	.	TRBV7-2	TRBJ1-2	CASSPTGRHGYTF	TGTGCCAGCAGCCCAACAGGGCGACATGGCTACACCTTC
.	.	TRBV7-9	TRBJ1-4	CASSLMSTNEKLFF	TGTGCCAGCAGCTTAATGTCAACTAATGAAAAACTGTTTTTT
.	.	TRBV19	TRBJ2-1	CASVERRSSYNEQFF	TGTGCCAGTGTGGAACGGCGGAGCTCCTACAATGAGCAGTTCTTC
few	TRBD1	TRBV6-5	TRBJ1-5	CASGFRGGQPQHF	TGTGCCAGCGGATTCAGGGGGGGTCAGCCCCAGCATTTT
.	.	TRBV28	TRBJ2-1	CASSAGSPLGQFF	TGTGCCAGCAGCGCCGGGAGCCCCCTTGGGCAGTTCTTC
.	TRBD1	TRBV18	TRBJ1-5	CASSPLGQVAPSNQPQHF	TGTGCCAGCTCACCGTTAGGACAGGTCGCGCCGTCAAATCAGCCCCAGCATTTT
.	.	TRBV7-9	TRBJ2-5	CASSLLQETQYF	TGTGCCAGCAGCCTCCTACAAGAGACCCAGTACTTC
.	.	TRBV11-1	TRBJ1-3	CASTGTGGNTIYF	TGTGCCAGCACCGGGACCGGAGGAAACACCATATATTTT
.	.	TRBV27	TRBJ1-2	CASSRRRAESGYTF	TGTGCCAGCAGCCGTAGGAGGGCAGAGTCTGGCTACACCTTC
.	TRBD2	TRBV29-1	TRBJ2-5	CSVTVLAGHGETQYF	TGCAGCGTTACCGTCCTAGCGGGACACGGAGAGACCCAGTACTTC
.	TRBD1	TRBV30	TRBJ2-7	CAWTITGDPIREQYF	TGTGCCTGGACTATAACAGGGGATCCCATTAGAGAGCAGTACTTC
.	.	TRBV4-2	TRBJ2-5	CASSQGGTEETQYF	TGTGCCAGCAGCCAGGGTGGGACTGAAGAGACCCAGTACTTC
.	TRBD1	TRBV11-1	TRBJ1-5	CASSPDRGANQPQHF	TGTGCCAGCAGCCCGGACAGGGGAGCTAATCAGCCCCAGCATTTT
.	TRBD2	TRBV19	TRBJ2-2	CASDTSGVGTGELFF	TGTGCCAGCGACACTAGCGGGGTGGGCACCGGGGAGCTGTTTTTT
.	.	TRBV30	TRBJ1-2	CAWSVRSNYGYTF	TGTGCCTGGAGTGTACGGAGTAACTATGGCTACACCTTC
.	TRBD2	TRBV5-1	TRBJ2-1	CASSLGKGLSSYNEQFF	TGCGCCAGCAGCCTGGGAAAGGGACTAAGCTCCTACAATGAGCAGTTCTTC
.	.	TRBV27	TRBJ1-2	CASSLREDYGYTF	TGTGCCAGCAGCCTACGGGAAGACTATGGCTACACCTTC
.	.	TRBV28	TRBJ1-4	CASSLGQAANEKLFF	TGTGCCAGCAGTTTAGGGCAGGCAGCTAATGAAAAACTGTTTTTT
once	.	TRBV18	TRBJ2-1	CASSPGQSTYNEQFF	TGTGCCAGCTCACCCGGACAGTCCACCTACAATGAGCAGTTCTTC
.	.	TRBV7-7	TRBJ2-2	CASSPRTGTGELFF	TGTGCCAGCAGTCCTCGCACGGGGACCGGGGAGCTGTTTTTT
.	TRBD2	TRBV10-2	TRBJ2-3	CASSDIAGGADTQYF	TGCGCCAGCAGTGATATAGCGGGGGGGGCAGATACGCAGTATTTT
.	.	TRBV29-1	TRBJ1-3	CSGLSGEHGNTIYF	TGCAGCGGGCTATCAGGAGAACATGGAAACACCATATATTTT
.	.	TRBV5-8	TRBJ1-2	CASAASGGSYGYTF	TGTGCCAGCGCAGCTTCGGGTGGCAGCTATGGCTACACCTTC